This T cell receptor (beta chain) was identified during a study of identical twins. Overall study findings and caveats: Those out-of-frame alpha sequences shared by twins showed an excess of low generation probability. Models underestimated TCR alpha sharing (out-of-frame) in monozygotic twins.

Germline V gene lookup returns CDR1 SNHLY and CDR2 FYNNEI. There are 22 residues in the CDR3. There were only healthy Caucasians among the donors. In the case of this clonotype: Its antigen is still unknown. One junction end does not reproduce the germline sequence, and a read error may be involved.

MiXCR, applied by TCRdb to the 5' RACE reads, yields one record per CDR3 protein. The table lists 240,000 or so distinct CDR3 sequences, around 6.6% of them singletons. In addition, the sample was reused for a study of yellow fever vaccine responses in identical twins.

The sequence came from a woman aged 18-35 years in good health. V gene TRBV2 combines with J gene TRBJ2-5; D uncertain. Input material: memory (CD45RO+) T cells sorted from blood. The CDR3 loop reads CASTETFWQNPRNHFRCQVQYF. In DNA, the CDR3 is TGTGCCAGCACTGAAACCTTCTGGCAGAACCCCCGCAACCACTTCCGCTGTCAAGTCCAGTACTTC.